This entry features one T cell receptor beta chain sequence. Per the germline V gene, CDR1 is SGHNT and CDR2 is YENEEA. The ends lost 5 bases at V and 7 bases at J; junction bases unmatched: 5. The CDR3 loop spans 14 amino acids. Followed longitudinally, the Seattle patients had been enrolled during active infection. Original analysis: Amplifying reference gene primers gave estimates of nucleated cell counts. Only in-frame clones appear in the TCRdb table, and some are missing; sequencing was by immunoSEQ multiplex PCR. The V and J calls and clone size are taken from that table; D and trimming were inferred from the DNA. This table holds 200,000 or so clones, 70% to 90% found once. This sample is part of a study of blood T cell repertoires in COVID-19. As for the study in general: Whether acute or convalescent, the COVID-19 samples came from the United States, Italy and Spain. T cells, B-cell-depleted T cells, or PBMCs supplied cDNA or gDNA.

What was sequenced was peripheral blood. The TCR was taken from a person between 65 and 80 years old with COVID-19, enrolled during active disease. The chain has TRBV11-3 and TRBJ2-7; 13 bases align to TRBD2. The CDR3 nucleotides are TGTGCCAGCAGCCGGACTAGCGGGAGCGATGAGCAGTACTTC. Amino acids: CASSRTSGSDEQYF.